This entry lists 5 T cell receptor beta chains sequenced from one sample in a study of beta chain features in type 1 diabetes. Every isolated RNA sample was fully reverse transcribed, so sequencing captured expressed TCRB transcripts. Assay: immunoSEQ multiplex PCR; the TCRdb copy retains only in-frame clones and omits some. The table records roughly 150,000 clones, about 9.8% of them present only once. Sequencing was done on a sample of central memory CD4+ T cells from blood. These TCRs come from a woman aged 18-29 years in good health.

This clone appeared a few times. This rearrangement joins TRBV30 to TRBJ2-5; maybe TRBD2 (5 bases). This CDR3 contains 12 residues. Trimming stripped 5 bases from V and 5 bases from J, with 12 bases between. Germline CDR1 and CDR2: GTSNPN and SVGIG (reference sequence). The CDR3 region is CAWAGSQETQYF. The CDR3 bases are TGTGCCTGGGCGGGTTCGCAGGAGACCCAGTACTTC.

Only a few counts were recorded for this clone. The chain employs TRBV10-3 and TRBJ2-5, with a possible D match to TRBD1 (5 bases). This CDR3 contains 11 residues. The ends were cut back, 4 bases at V and 5 bases at J, with 5 bases in the middle. Germline V gene lookup returns CDR1 ENHRY and CDR2 SYGVKD. DNA for the CDR3: TGTGCCATCAGTGCAGGGGAGACCCAGTACTTC. Protein: CAISAGETQYF.

The V and J genes are TRBV25-1 and TRBJ1-6; D is undetermined. V was clipped by 1 base and J by 7 bases, with 8 bases between them. CDR1 and CDR2 from the germline V gene are MGHDK and SYGVNS. This CDR3 has 14 residues. CDR3 protein: CASSESGFNSPLHF. The CDR3 DNA sequence: TGTGCCAGCAGTGAATCGGGGTTCAATTCACCCCTCCACTTT.

This clone was picked up a small number of times. The chain combines TRBV30 with TRBJ2-5; D call uncertain. The J call could be wrong; TRBJ2-7 is a better fit for the DNA end. This CDR3 is 11 amino acids long. Per germline, CDR1 GTSNPN and CDR2 SVGIG (reference sequence). The CDR3 nucleotides are TGTGCCTGGAAACGAGCCTACGAGCAGTACTTC. Translating it yields CAWKRAYEQYF.

The chain combines TRBV30 with TRBJ2-1; 9 nucleotides agree with TRBD2. V dropped 2 bases and J dropped 2; count of bases not matched to a gene: 16. This CDR3 has 19 residues. CDR1 is GTSNPN and CDR2 is SVGIG in the germline V gene (reference sequence). DNA of the CDR3: TGTGCCTGGAGTCCCCGGTCCCATCGTCTAGCGGGGACCTACAATGAGCAGTTCTTC. Its translation is CAWSPRSHRLAGTYNEQFF.